Below are 29 T cell receptor beta chains sequenced from a single sample in a study of T cell responses to AZD1222 COVID-19 vaccine. The protocol was immunoSEQ multiplex PCR, while the TCRdb copy is restricted to in-frame clones and leaves out a portion. The sample lists about 140,000 clones, around 92% occurring once. The sample was peripheral blood, taken 28 days after the second AZD1222 dose. These receptors all stem from an adult who received the AZD1222 COVID-19 vaccine.

The chain employs TRBV15 and TRBJ2-5, with 12 bases lining up with TRBD2. The J segment lost 4 bases and the V segment lost 4 bases, leaving 4 bases of the junction unmatched. The CDR3 runs 15 residues. Per germline, CDR1 LNHNV and CDR2 YYDKDF (reference sequence). CDR3 sequence: CATSNLAGGIETQYF. The CDR3 DNA sequence: TGTGCCACCAGCAACCTAGCGGGAGGGATAGAGACCCAGTACTTC.

The rearrangement links TRBV6-4 to TRBJ1-5; D is undetermined. V was clipped by 6 bases and J by 1 base, with 16 bases between them. The CDR3 has 16 residues. In germline, CDR1 is MRHNA, CDR2 SNTAGT. CDR3 coding DNA: TGTGCCAGCAGCTTCCCGGGGTTGCGAAGCAATCAGCCCCAGCATTTT. Its protein is CASSFPGLRSNQPQHF.

This chain links TRBV11-2 with TRBJ1-2; TRBD1 might be the D (6 bases). V lost 0 bases, J lost 2 bases, and 13 bases lay in between. This CDR3 region has 16 residues. CDR1 and CDR2 (germline): SGHAT, FQNNGV. The CDR3 sequence is CASSLDQGHRNYGYTF. CDR3 DNA sequence: TGTGCCAGCAGCTTAGATCAGGGACACCGAAACTATGGCTACACCTTC.

This chain joins TRBV7-2 and TRBJ2-5, with D tentatively TRBD1 or TRBD2 (5 bases each). V lost 5 bases and J lost 2, with 12 bases in between. The CDR3 totals 14 residues. Per the germline V gene, CDR1 is SGHTA and CDR2 is FQGNSA. The CDR3 loop reads CASSNRWGQETQYF. CDR3 DNA sequence: TGTGCCAGCAGCAACCGATGGGGGCAAGAGACCCAGTACTTC.

This chain's CDR3 is CASRYSNSNQPQHF. In DNA, the CDR3 is TGTGCCAGCAGATACAGCAATAGCAATCAGCCCCAGCATTTT. The rearrangement joins TRBV6-5 to TRBJ1-5; D unclear. CDR1 and CDR2 (germline): MNHEY, SVGAGI. V gave up 6 bases and J gave up 0 bases, with 9 bases separating them. CDR3 length: 14 residues.

This chain joins TRBV28 and TRBJ2-7, with TRBD1 identical over 7 bases. Per the germline V gene, CDR1 is MDHEN and CDR2 is SYDVKM. The CDR3 consists of 14 residues. V lost 2 bases to trimming and J lost 4 bases; unmatched junction nucleotides: 5. The DNA of the CDR3 is TGTGCCAGCAGTTTAAGGACAGGTCCTTACGAGCAGTACTTC. This gives the protein CASSLRTGPYEQYF. The full variable domain, its missing parts supplied by reference TRBV28 and TRBJ2-7, is DVKVTQSSRYLVKRTGEKVFLECVQDMDHENMFWYRQDPGLGLRLIYFSYDVKMKEKGDIPEGYSVSREKKERFSLILESASTNQTSMYLCASSLRTGPYEQYFGPGTRLTVT.

The chain is built from TRBV19 and TRBJ2-7, with 7 positions matching TRBD2. Germline CDR1 reads LNHDA; CDR2 reads SQIVND (reference sequence). The V segment lost 2 bases and the J segment 3 bases; nucleotides outside the gene matches: 4. The CDR3 extends over 14 amino acids. CDR3 in amino acids: CASSITSGVYEQYF. The CDR3 DNA sequence: TGTGCCAGTAGTATAACCAGCGGGGTCTACGAGCAGTACTTC.

The chain links TRBV18 to TRBJ1-5; a possible D gene is TRBD1 (5 bases). The V end lost 2 bases, the J end lost 7 bases, and 12 bases lay between the germline ends. The CDR3 has 14 residues. CDR1 KGHSH and CDR2 LQKENI come from the germline V gene. The CDR3 nucleotides are TGTGCCAGCTCACCAATGGGGGAGCGGCAGCCCCAGCATTTT. This codes for CASSPMGERQPQHF. Variable domain in full (rest from reference TRBV18 and TRBJ1-5): NAGVMQNPRHLVRRRGQEARLRCSPMKGHSHVYWYRQLPEEGLKFMVYLQKENIIDESGMPKERFSAEFPKEGPSILRIQQVVRGDSAAYFCASSPMGERQPQHFGDGTRLSIL.

V gene TRBV5-5 combines with J gene TRBJ1-6; tentative D call: TRBD1 (5 bases). The CDR3 runs 15 residues. Trimming shortened V by 5 bases and J by 6 bases, and 15 bases separated the two germline ends. The germline gives CDR1 SGHKS, CDR2 YYEKEE (reference sequence). The CDR3 loop is CASRQVLGSNSPLHF. The CDR3 DNA follows: TGTGCCAGCAGACAGGTGTTGGGGTCTAATTCACCCCTCCACTTT.

This clone was picked up a small number of times. The chain links TRBV28 to TRBJ2-2; TRBD1 matches at 9 bases. CDR3 length equals 15 residues. The V segment lost 7 bases and the J segment 5 bases; nucleotides outside the gene matches: 8. In germline, CDR1 is MDHEN, CDR2 SYDVKM. This chain's CDR3 is CASTTGGAGTGELFF. The CDR3, as DNA: TGTGCCAGCACCACAGGGGGCGCGGGTACCGGGGAGCTGTTTTTT.

J is TRBJ2-7 and V is TRBV20-1; D not resolved. The V end was cut by 3 bases, the J end by 3 bases, with 6 bases between. Germline-derived CDR1 and CDR2 are DFQATT and SNEGSKA (reference sequence). There are 11 residues in the CDR3. CDR3: CSARENYEQYF. The CDR3 region has the DNA TGCAGTGCTAGGGAAAACTACGAGCAGTACTTC.

The V and J genes are TRBV7-2 and TRBJ2-1; D is unresolved. This CDR3 is built from 11 residues. The germline V gene encodes CDR1 SGHTA and CDR2 FQGNSA. The V end was cut by 8 bases, the J end by 4 bases, with 6 bases between. CDR3 sequence: CASLLYNEQFF. For the CDR3, the DNA is TGTGCCAGCTTACTTTACAATGAGCAGTTCTTC.

The V and J genes are TRBV13 and TRBJ2-1; TRBD2 aligns across 7 bases. Trimming at V came to 5 bases and at J to 8 bases, leaving 15 bases not matched to a gene. The CDR3 extends over 16 amino acids. From germline, CDR1 is PRHDT and CDR2 FYEKMQ (reference sequence). The CDR3 reads CASSHSGRESSDEQFF. DNA of the CDR3: TGTGCCAGCAGCCACTCGGGGCGGGAGAGTTCGGATGAGCAGTTCTTC. Full variable domain (missing parts from reference TRBV13 and TRBJ2-1): AAGVIQSPRHLIKEKRETATLKCYPIPRHDTVYWYQQGPGQDPQFLISFYEKMQSDKGSIPDRFSAQQFSDYHSELNMSSLELGDSALYFCASSHSGRESSDEQFFGPGTRLTVL.

The rearrangement joins TRBV7-9 to TRBJ2-7; D is unresolved. V was cut by 2 bases and J by 3 bases, with 11 bases left in between. The CDR3 has 14 residues. Germline V lookup: CDR1 SEHNR, CDR2 FQNEAQ (reference sequence). The CDR3: CASSLNGPGYEQYF. CDR3 sequence (DNA): TGTGCCAGCAGCTTAAATGGACCGGGCTACGAGCAGTACTTC.

This clone was counted once. V gene TRBV29-1 combines with J gene TRBJ2-6, with D possibly being TRBD2 (5 bases). The germline V gene has CDR1 SQVTM and CDR2 ANQGSEA. Trimming pared 2 bases from V and 0 bases from J, leaving 14 bases between. The CDR3 has 17 amino acids. Written as DNA, the CDR3 is TGCAGCGTTGAAAGCGGCAGTTTCGGCTCTGGGGCCAACGTCCTGACTTTC. Protein sequence: CSVESGSFGSGANVLTF. The whole variable domain, filled in from reference TRBV29-1 and TRBJ2-6, reads SAVISQKPSRDICQRGTSLTIQCQVDSQVTMMFWYRQQPGQSLTLIATANQGSEATYESGFVIDKFPISRPNLTFSTLTVSNMSPEDSSIYLCSVESGSFGSGANVLTFGAGSRLTVL.

By share, this clone counts as medium-sized. Additional DNA sequences in this sample encode the identical CDR3. V gene TRBV28 combines with J gene TRBJ1-5, with 7 bases aligning to TRBD1. Germline-derived CDR1 and CDR2 are MDHEN and SYDVKM. The CDR3 consists of 13 residues. The V segment lost 7 bases and the J segment 3 bases; nucleotides outside the gene matches: 3. In DNA form, the CDR3 reads TGTGCCAGCACGACAGGGTCCAATCAGCCCCAGCATTTT. Its protein product is CASTTGSNQPQHF.

V usage is TRBV5-1 and J usage is TRBJ1-5; 9 bases match TRBD1. There are 14 residues in the CDR3. V lost 5 bases, J lost 7 bases, and 7 bases stayed unmatched. Looked up from germline, CDR1 is SGHRS and CDR2 is YFSETQ. In nucleotides, the CDR3 is TGCGCCAGCAGTTCGGACAGGGGAGGCCAGCCCCAGCATTTT. Protein product: CASSSDRGGQPQHF.

A single count supports this clone. The chain links TRBV7-2 to TRBJ1-1; the D gene is possibly TRBD1 (5 bases). CDR3 length: 13 residues. Germline V gene lookup returns CDR1 SGHTA and CDR2 FQGNSA. Between the trimmed V and J ends, which lost 6 bases and 1 base, there was a span of 9 bases. The CDR3 nucleotides are TGTGCCAGCAGAAGAGGACAGAACACTGAAGCTTTCTTT. Its protein is CASRRGQNTEAFF.

This chain uses TRBV19 with TRBJ2-5; the D gene could be TRBD1 or TRBD2 (5 bases each). Germline values: CDR1 LNHDA, CDR2 SQIVND (reference sequence). Deletions cut 1 base from V and 8 bases from J, with 14 bases between. This CDR3 is 14 amino acids long. Here the CDR3 reads CASSIGGFVETQYF. The CDR3, as DNA: TGTGCCAGTAGTATAGGGGGGTTCGTTGAAACCCAGTACTTC.

This clone was recorded a few times. The V and J genes are TRBV6-2 or TRBV6-3 and TRBJ1-1; 7 positions match TRBD1. This CDR3 region has 12 residues. Germline values: CDR1 MNHEY, CDR2 SVGEGT. With V trimmed by 5 bases and J by 6 bases, 3 bases remained unmatched. The CDR3 DNA sequence: TGTGCCAGCAGTACTCAGGGGGCTGAAGCTTTCTTT. This sequence encodes CASSTQGAEAFF.

The chain links TRBV30 to TRBJ1-1; TRBD1 agrees at 7 bases. CDR3 length equals 12 residues. V lost 5 bases to trimming and J lost 4 bases; unmatched junction nucleotides: 4. Germline lookup yields CDR1 GTSNPN and CDR2 SVGIG (reference sequence). The CDR3 spells CAWGQDATEAFF. Here the CDR3 DNA reads TGTGCCTGGGGACAGGACGCCACTGAAGCTTTCTTT. The full variable domain, with the rest looked up from reference TRBV30 and TRBJ1-1, is SQTIHQWPATLVQPVGSPLSLECTVEGTSNPNLYWYRQAAGRGLQLLFYSVGIGQISSEVPQNLSASRPQDRQFILSSKKLLLSDSGFYLCAWGQDATEAFFGQGTRLTVV.

This clone was detected only once. The chain is built from TRBV5-1 and TRBJ1-1; D unclear. With 1 base removed from V and 1 base from J, the gap between germline ends came to 8 bases. CDR3 length equals 14 residues. CDR1 and CDR2 from the germline V gene are SGHRS and YFSETQ. This chain's CDR3 is CASSLLSQNTEAFF. CDR3 in DNA: TGCGCCAGCAGCTTGTTGTCCCAGAACACTGAAGCTTTCTTT.

This chain links TRBV7-2 with TRBJ1-1, with 7 bases lining up with TRBD1. The junction had 3 bases not matched to a gene; V was cut back by 5 bases and J by 0 bases. Germline values: CDR1 SGHTA, CDR2 FQGNSA. This CDR3 is 14 amino acids long. The CDR3 nucleotides are TGTGCCAGCAGCCAGGGACAGATGAACACTGAAGCTTTCTTT. Amino acid sequence: CASSQGQMNTEAFF.

V gene TRBV27 combines with J gene TRBJ1-4; D is unclear. The CDR3 contains 15 residues. The germline V and J ends were trimmed by 5 bases and 3 bases, with 13 bases remaining between them. Germline V gene data show CDR1 as MNHEY and CDR2 as SMNVEV (reference sequence). Here the CDR3 DNA reads TGTGCCAGCAGTCCTAACACTGGGGCTAATGAAAAACTGTTTTTT. It is translated as CASSPNTGANEKLFF.

The chain has TRBV5-5 and TRBJ2-2; TRBD1 agrees at 8 bases. The CDR3 extends over 17 amino acids. Germline assignment: CDR1 SGHKS and CDR2 YYEKEE (reference sequence). Trimming at V came to 2 bases and at J to 4 bases, leaving 10 bases not matched to a gene. The CDR3 nucleotides read TGTGCCAGCAGCTTATGGGCAACAGGGGGAAGCACCGGGGAGCTGTTTTTT. Translating gives CASSLWATGGSTGELFF.

The chain has TRBV6-2 or TRBV6-3 and TRBJ2-1; the D gene is possibly TRBD2 (6 bases). The CDR3 is made up of 15 amino acids. Trimming left V 7 bases short and J 5 bases short, with 18 bases between. Germline lookup yields CDR1 MNHEY and CDR2 SVGEGT. CDR3 residues: CASTPLAAFNNEQFF. The CDR3 coding sequence is TGTGCCAGCACCCCTTTAGCGGCTTTCAACAATGAGCAGTTCTTC.

The J gene is TRBJ2-7, the V gene TRBV21-1. TRBV21-1 constitutes a pseudogene. The CDR3 runs 14 residues. The CDR3 sequence is CASSPERGPHEQYF. In DNA, the CDR3 is TGTGCCAGCAGCCCGGAACGGGGGCCCCACGAGCAGTACTTC.

The V call is TRBV30, the J call TRBJ2-2, with TRBD2 matching over 7 bases. Per the germline V gene, CDR1 is GTSNPN and CDR2 is SVGIG (reference sequence). V was pared by 5 bases and J by 4 bases, with 7 bases of the junction left unmatched. The CDR3 sequence is 14 residues long. The CDR3 sequence: CAWGLGAPTGELFF. The CDR3 coding sequence is TGTGCCTGGGGACTAGGCGCACCCACCGGGGAGCTGTTTTTT.

The chain uses TRBV9 and TRBJ1-2, with a tentative D call TRBD1 (6 bases). Germline CDR1 and CDR2: SGDLS and YYNGEE. V lost 6 bases to trimming and J lost 0 bases, with 15 bases between them. The CDR3 is 15 amino acids. The CDR3 sequence: CASTKGGAANYGYTF. In DNA form, the CDR3 reads TGTGCCAGCACCAAAGGGGGGGCTGCTAACTATGGCTACACCTTC.